One sample yielded the 20 T cell receptor beta chains listed below, sequenced in a study of memory CD4+ T cells and cytomegalovirus serostatus. Single viable CD3+CD4+CD8-CD45RO+ cells were sorted as the memory CD4+ T cells. Only in-frame clones appear in the TCRdb table, and some are missing; sequencing was by immunoSEQ multiplex PCR. The sample includes 85,000 to 100,000 clones, around 80% seen only once; the top ten take less than 4%. The sequencing sample was made of memory CD4+ T cells from blood. These receptors were collected from an adult in good health and CMV-seropositive.

This chain links TRBV7-2 with TRBJ2-3; D is unresolved. V was cut by 5 bases and J by 0 bases, with 12 bases left in between. This CDR3 region has 15 residues. Looked up from germline, CDR1 is SGHTA and CDR2 is FQGNSA. CDR3 in amino acids: CASSRSVSSTDTQYF. In DNA, the CDR3 is TGTGCCAGCAGCCGAAGTGTGTCTAGCACAGATACGCAGTATTTT.

This chain links TRBV28 with TRBJ2-7; D remains ambiguous. With 5 bases removed from V and 5 bases from J, the gap between germline ends came to 22 bases. This CDR3 spans 16 amino acids. Germline CDR1 MDHEN, CDR2 SYDVKM. CDR3 bases: TGTGCCAGCAGTCCCTTCGGGTCCAGGTTCTTGGACGAGCAGTACTTC. Translated, it gives CASSPFGSRFLDEQYF.

The rearrangement joins TRBV2 to TRBJ2-7; D gene unclear. Per the germline V gene, CDR1 is SNHLY and CDR2 is FYNNEI. The CDR3 runs 11 residues. The V gene lost 5 bases and the J gene lost 3 bases, with 5 bases spanning the gap. CDR3 sequence (DNA): TGTGCCAGCAGTCTAGTCTACGAGCAGTACTTC. Its translation is CASSLVYEQYF.

This clone was seen only once. The chain is built from TRBV7-9 and TRBJ1-4; TRBD1 matches 7 bases. The CDR3 has 15 amino acids. Unmatched junction bases numbered 11, after V lost 5 bases and J lost 8 bases. The germline CDR1 and CDR2 sequences are SEHNR and FQNEAQ (reference sequence). This CDR3 reads CASSPRTGLGEKLFF. The CDR3 DNA reads as TGTGCCAGCAGCCCCCGGACAGGCTTGGGGGAAAAACTGTTTTTT.

CDR3 coding DNA: TGTGCCAGCAGTTTTTTGGGTGGGGAAAAACTGTTTTTT. Residues: CASSFLGGEKLFF. The chain combines TRBV6-5 with TRBJ1-4; no firm D call. The germline CDR1 and CDR2 sequences are MNHEY and SVGAGI. The germline V and J ends were trimmed by 4 bases and 8 bases, with 11 bases remaining between them. The CDR3 runs to 13 residues.

The rearrangement links TRBV18 to TRBJ2-3, with 8 bases lining up with TRBD2. Trimming at V came to 3 bases and at J to 5 bases, leaving 10 bases not matched to a gene. Germline CDR1 and CDR2: KGHSH and LQKENI. The CDR3 is made up of 16 amino acids. CDR3 amino acids: CASSPNVGRAQDTQYF. CDR3 bases: TGTGCCAGCTCACCGAATGTCGGGAGGGCCCAAGATACGCAGTATTTT. The full variable domain, its missing parts supplied by reference TRBV18 and TRBJ2-3, is NAGVMQNPRHLVRRRGQEARLRCSPMKGHSHVYWYRQLPEEGLKFMVYLQKENIIDESGMPKERFSAEFPKEGPSILRIQQVVRGDSAAYFCASSPNVGRAQDTQYFGPGTRLTVL.

The chain couples TRBV5-6 to TRBJ2-1, with a tentative D call TRBD2 (5 bases). V was shortened by 4 bases and J by 0 bases, with 11 bases between the two germline ends. This CDR3 comprises 15 residues. The germline V gene has CDR1 SGHDT and CDR2 YYEEEE. The CDR3 sequence: CASSQLGSSYNEQFF. Here the CDR3 DNA reads TGTGCCAGCAGCCAACTAGGAAGCTCCTACAATGAGCAGTTCTTC.

This rearrangement joins TRBV4-1 to TRBJ2-1, with 11 nucleotides matching TRBD2. V trimming: 3 bases; J trimming: 0 bases; junction bases outside the gene matches: 13. The germline CDR1 and CDR2 sequences are MGHRA and YSYEKL. The length of the CDR3 is 20 residues. CDR3 loop: CASSQARLAGGLSSYNEQFF. In DNA, the CDR3 is TGCGCCAGCAGCCAGGCCCGTCTAGCGGGAGGCCTCAGCTCCTACAATGAGCAGTTCTTC.

This clone has only a few counts. The V gene is TRBV29-1, the J gene TRBJ2-5, with 12 bases that match TRBD2. The CDR3 is made up of 14 amino acids. V lost 4 bases and J lost 5; bases outside the gene matches: 5. The germline V gene has CDR1 SQVTM and CDR2 ANQGSEA. DNA of the CDR3: TGCAGCGTTGGGGCTAGCGGGAGGGGGGAGACCCAGTACTTC. It yields the protein CSVGASGRGETQYF.

The V gene is TRBV5-4, the J gene TRBJ1-5, with 8 bases aligning to TRBD1. V lost 5 bases, J lost 6 bases, and 4 bases stayed unmatched. This CDR3 spans 13 amino acids. Germline loops: CDR1 SGHNT, CDR2 YYREEE (reference sequence). CDR3 loop: CASSPGQGQPQHF. The DNA of the CDR3 is TGTGCCAGCAGTCCTGGACAGGGTCAGCCCCAGCATTTT.

The chain uses TRBV6-1 and TRBJ2-7; TRBD1 agrees at 9 bases. The CDR3 is made up of 14 amino acids. The germline gives CDR1 MNHNS, CDR2 SASEGT. V lost 2 bases, J lost 3 bases, and 2 bases stayed unmatched. CDR3 nucleotide sequence: TGTGCCAGCAGTGAACTGGACAGGGGCTACGAGCAGTACTTC. This encodes CASSELDRGYEQYF.

The chain is built from TRBV28 and TRBJ2-7; D gene unclear. CDR3 length: 13 residues. Germline CDR1 MDHEN, CDR2 SYDVKM. Trimming stripped 6 bases from V and 7 bases from J, with 16 bases between. This CDR3 reads CASSQPRIREQYF. The DNA of the CDR3 is TGTGCCAGCAGCCAGCCTCGTATCCGGGAGCAGTACTTC.

This chain joins TRBV15 and TRBJ2-3; 10 bases are shared with TRBD1. With V trimmed by 4 bases and J by 1 base, 2 bases remained unmatched. The CDR3 covers 15 residues. From germline, CDR1 is LNHNV and CDR2 YYDKDF (reference sequence). The CDR3 spells CATSTGTGGTDTQYF. In DNA form, the CDR3 reads TGTGCCACCAGCACCGGGACAGGGGGCACAGATACGCAGTATTTT. Full variable domain (missing parts from reference TRBV15 and TRBJ2-3): DAMVIQNPRYQVTQFGKPVTLSCSQTLNHNVMYWYQQKSSQAPKLLFHYYDKDFNNEADTPDNFQSRRPNTSFCFLDIRSPGLGDTAMYLCATSTGTGGTDTQYFGPGTRLTVL.

CDR3 DNA: TGTGCCAGCAGCCAAAACGAAGGGATCTCTGGAAACACCATATATTTT. It yields the protein CASSQNEGISGNTIYF. The V and J genes are TRBV7-6 and TRBJ1-3; D remains unclear. The CDR3 loop spans 16 amino acids. V was clipped by 5 bases and J by 0 bases, with 14 bases between them. Germline CDR1 is SGHVS and CDR2 is FNYEAQ.

Of note for this clone: Sequence at one end of the junction differs from germline and may be a read error. This rearrangement joins TRBV10-3 to TRBJ2-7; no reliable D call. Germline CDR1 is ENHRY and CDR2 is SYGVKD. The CDR3 runs to 13 residues. As DNA, the CDR3 is TGTGCCAGCAGTTATACGTTCGGTTACGAGCAGTACTTC. It specifies CASSYTFGYEQYF.

The rearrangement uses TRBV19 and TRBJ2-2; the D gene is possibly TRBD2 (5 bases). CDR1 and CDR2 (germline): LNHDA, SQIVND (reference sequence). The CDR3 is 17 amino acids. The V end was cut by 9 bases, the J end by 3 bases, with 23 bases between. The DNA for the CDR3 is TGTGCCAGCCTAGGTGGTCTAGCCTCACTTCACACCGGGGAGCTGTTTTTT. Protein sequence: CASLGGLASLHTGELFF.

This chain joins TRBV7-2 and TRBJ2-7, with D perhaps TRBD2 (6 bases). From germline, CDR1 is SGHTA and CDR2 FQGNSA. This CDR3 region has 11 residues. Deletions cut 6 bases from V and 4 bases from J, with 7 bases between. CDR3 sequence: CASRAGYEQYF. The CDR3 DNA follows: TGTGCCAGCAGGGCGGGGTACGAGCAGTACTTC.

The CDR3 coding sequence is TGTGCCAGTAGTATGGGACAGCTTGGTGTGGGCGAGCAGTACTTC. Residues: CASSMGQLGVGEQYF. J is TRBJ2-7 and V is TRBV19; 7 bases map to TRBD1. The CDR3 runs to 15 residues. From germline, CDR1 is LNHDA and CDR2 SQIVND (reference sequence). J was trimmed by 6 bases and V by 3 bases; bases with no gene match: 11.

This chain uses TRBV18 with TRBJ2-7; D not resolved. The germline gives CDR1 KGHSH, CDR2 LQKENI. Deletions cut 6 bases from V and 0 bases from J, with 12 bases between. The CDR3 has 14 amino acids. The CDR3 protein is CASSPDGLSYEQYF. In DNA, the CDR3 is TGTGCCAGCTCTCCGGACGGCCTCTCCTACGAGCAGTACTTC.

This clone is a singleton in its sample. This chain links TRBV4-2 with TRBJ2-3; 7 positions agree with TRBD2. Unmatched junction bases numbered 1, after V lost 0 bases and J lost 1 base. Germline assignment: CDR1 LGHNA and CDR2 YNFKEQ. This CDR3 region has 15 residues. The CDR3 loop is CASSQDGGGTDTQYF. The CDR3 nucleotides read TGTGCCAGCAGCCAAGATGGGGGGGGCACAGATACGCAGTATTTT.